This T cell receptor beta chain was identified in a study of blood T cell repertoires in COVID-19. At the level of the study: Both acute and convalescent COVID-19 samples were obtained from the United States, Italy and Spain.

V shed 6 bases and J 3 bases; nucleotides not matched to a gene: 5. This CDR3 has 13 residues. Per the germline V gene, CDR1 is GTSNPN and CDR2 is SVGIG (reference sequence). Sequencing was performed with immunoSEQ multiplex PCR; in TCRdb, only in-frame clones are kept and a portion is missing. The sample holds about 210,000 clones, 75% to 85% seen once. The clonotype comes from a middle-aged man who had recovered from COVID-19. The chain joins TRBV30 to TRBJ1-5; TRBD1 matches at 7 bases. Sequenced material: PBMCs or T cells enriched from blood (not recorded which). The CDR3 here is CACQGQLNQPQHF. The CDR3 DNA reads TGTGCCTGTCAGGGACAGCTCAATCAGCCCCAGCATTTT.